This T cell receptor (beta chain) was observed in a study of CD8 T cells in ankylosing spondylitis. General study findings and limits: It appeared that ankylosing spondylitis blood was characterized by a TCR beta motif of seven or eight highly homologous variants.

A quantitative 5'-RACE method, one with molecular barcodes, was used to make TCR beta libraries. TCRdb itself ran the 5' RACE reads through MiXCR, one entry per CDR3 protein. Counted here are 700,000 to 1,000,000 distinct CDR3 sequences, about 10% occurring once; the ten biggest clones make up less than 0.65%. The trim removed 3 bases at V and 7 bases at J, leaving 12 bases unmatched. This CDR3 contains 16 residues. CDR1 LGHNA and CDR2 YNFKEQ come from the germline V gene. Remarks on this clonotype: Its cognate antigen is unknown.

The source of this sequence is a male donor with ankylosing spondylitis. The rearrangement uses TRBV4-2 and TRBJ2-1; 7 nucleotides line up with TRBD2. What was sequenced was blood, either unsorted or a sorted T cell fraction (not recorded which). This CDR3 reads CASSQTDGGSLNEQFF. In DNA, the CDR3 is TGTGCCAGCAGCCAGACGGACGGCGGGAGTCTAAATGAGCAGTTCTTC.